One and the same sample provided the 15 T cell receptor beta chains below, sequenced in a study of T cells in narcolepsy listed by TCRdb under 2018. Library preparation employed the immunoSEQ multiplex PCR assay. TCRdb provides this immuneACCESS table in a form limited to in-frame rearrangements. Some clones are lacking; in checked studies, under half of them reflect an unresolved V gene, and why the rest are absent is not known. Counted in this sample were about 34,000 clones; roughly four fifths of them appeared once. The leading ten clones occupy about 2.7% of the sample. The sample was CD45RA- memory CD4+ T cells from PBMCs. The sample's cell subset or site label is to be understood as: memory T cells sorted ex vivo from peripheral blood. These receptors were taken from a human donor with narcolepsy.

In regard to this clone: In the same sample, other DNA sequences code for this CDR3. V and J are TRBV30 and TRBJ1-2; 7 bases align to TRBD1. Germline CDR1 and CDR2: GTSNPN and SVGIG (reference sequence). After removal of 1 base from V and 8 bases from J, the junction contained 7 bases not matched to a gene. The length of the CDR3 is 13 residues. CDR3 amino acids: CAWSASGGGGYTF. Here the CDR3 DNA reads TGTGCCTGGAGTGCGTCAGGGGGTGGGGGCTACACCTTC.

J is TRBJ1-2 and V is TRBV30; no clear D. Per the germline V gene, CDR1 is GTSNPN and CDR2 is SVGIG (reference sequence). The CDR3 is made up of 12 amino acids. V was shortened by 0 bases and J by 9 bases, with 11 bases between the two germline ends. CDR3 amino acids: CAWSVTDARYTF. The CDR3 DNA sequence: TGTGCCTGGAGTGTAACGGACGCTCGCTACACCTTC.

Regarding this clone: Distinct nucleotide sequences in the sample also encode this CDR3. The chain combines TRBV7-3 with TRBJ1-1; D unresolved. V was trimmed by 4 bases and J by 4 bases, leaving 10 bases between them. The germline gives CDR1 SGHTA, CDR2 FQGTGA. This CDR3 comprises 13 residues. The CDR3 DNA follows: TGTGCCAGCAGCTCCTCCGACGGCACTGAAGCTTTCTTT. It codes for CASSSSDGTEAFF.

V and J are TRBV5-5 and TRBJ1-5, with a possible D match to TRBD1 (5 bases). V was clipped by 4 bases and J by 3 bases, with 17 bases between them. Germline values: CDR1 SGHKS, CDR2 YYEKEE (reference sequence). This CDR3 comprises 16 residues. The CDR3 sequence is CASSPAGGLPNQPQHF. The CDR3, as DNA: TGTGCCAGCAGCCCCGCCGGGGGACTCCCCAATCAGCCCCAGCATTTT.

The V call is TRBV2, the J call TRBJ1-4; D is perhaps TRBD1 (6 bases). Per germline, CDR1 SNHLY and CDR2 FYNNEI. The CDR3 runs to 17 residues. Trimming removed 1 base at V and 0 bases at J, with 12 bases between. The CDR3 spells CASSEGFGGPTNEKLFF. The CDR3 region has the DNA TGTGCCAGCAGTGAAGGGTTCGGGGGGCCAACTAATGAAAAACTGTTTTTT.

CDR3 sequence: CASSARPGGSSGNTIYF. Here the CDR3 DNA reads TGCGCCAGCAGCGCACGCCCTGGGGGCAGTTCTGGAAACACCATATATTTT. The V and J genes are TRBV5-1 and TRBJ1-3, with D possibly being TRBD1 (6 bases). The CDR3 contains 17 residues. Germline V gene lookup returns CDR1 SGHRS and CDR2 YFSETQ. V lost 4 bases, J lost 1 base, and 18 bases lay in between.

The chain joins TRBV30 to TRBJ2-3; unclear D gene. The V end lost 2 bases, the J end lost 2 bases, and 11 bases lay between the germline ends. From germline, CDR1 is GTSNPN and CDR2 SVGIG (reference sequence). This CDR3 has 14 residues. CDR3 nucleotides: TGTGCCTGGAGTAGGTCCAGCCCCACAGATACGCAGTATTTT. It translates to CAWSRSSPTDTQYF. Full variable domain (outside the CDR3, taken from reference TRBV30 and TRBJ2-3): SQTIHQWPATLVQPVGSPLSLECTVEGTSNPNLYWYRQAAGRGLQLLFYSVGIGQISSEVPQNLSASRPQDRQFILSSKKLLLSDSGFYLCAWSRSSPTDTQYFGPGTRLTVL.

This chain links TRBV7-6 with TRBJ2-3; no clear D. V was pared by 2 bases and J by 2 bases, with 11 bases between. CDR3 size: 15 residues. Germline CDR1 SGHVS, CDR2 FNYEAQ. The CDR3, as DNA: TGTGCCAGCAGCTTACCAAGGACGGCCACAGATACGCAGTATTTT. Translating it yields CASSLPRTATDTQYF.

This rearrangement joins TRBV29-1 to TRBJ1-5, with D perhaps matching TRBD1 (6 bases). The CDR3 is 12 amino acids. CDR1 is SQVTM, CDR2 ANQGSEA, per germline. Trimming pared 6 bases from V and 7 bases from J, leaving 13 bases between. The CDR3 nucleotides are TGCAGCGTGGGGGCCCGGGACCAGCCCCAGCATTTT. It encodes CSVGARDQPQHF.

This chain joins TRBV30 and TRBJ1-1, with D unclear. Trimming took 7 bases from V and 1 from J, leaving 10 bases between them. The germline V gene encodes CDR1 GTSNPN and CDR2 SVGIG (reference sequence). CDR3 length: 12 residues. The CDR3 DNA reads as TGTGCCTCTATGAAGGGGAACACTGAAGCTTTCTTT. Protein product: CASMKGNTEAFF.

The V gene is TRBV5-1, the J gene TRBJ2-2, with 12 nucleotides matching TRBD1. V lost 3 bases and J lost 7; bases outside the gene matches: 4. CDR3 length: 15 residues. Germline loops: CDR1 SGHRS, CDR2 YFSETQ. CDR3 nucleotides: TGCGCCAGCAGCTGGGGACAGGGGGCCGACGGGGAGCTGTTTTTT. Its translation: CASSWGQGADGELFF.

V is TRBV29-1 and J is TRBJ1-1; D not resolved. Trimming pared 6 bases from V and 1 base from J, leaving 9 bases between. CDR3 size: 12 residues. In germline, CDR1 is SQVTM, CDR2 ANQGSEA. CDR3 residues: CSVGKANTEAFF. The CDR3 region has the DNA TGCAGCGTCGGGAAGGCGAACACTGAAGCTTTCTTT. Full variable domain (rest looked up from reference TRBV29-1 and TRBJ1-1): SAVISQKPSRDICQRGTSLTIQCQVDSQVTMMFWYRQQPGQSLTLIATANQGSEATYESGFVIDKFPISRPNLTFSTLTVSNMSPEDSSIYLCSVGKANTEAFFGQGTRLTVV.

A note on this clone: The same CDR3 also results from other DNA sequences found in this sample. The chain joins TRBV6-5 to TRBJ2-7, with 11 nucleotides matching TRBD2. The CDR3 totals 15 residues. Per germline, CDR1 MNHEY and CDR2 SVGAGI. V trimming: 11 bases; J trimming: 3 bases; junction bases outside the gene matches: 12. CDR3 protein: CAGFGGLAELYEQYF. The DNA of the CDR3 is TGTGCCGGTTTTGGGGGACTAGCGGAACTCTACGAGCAGTACTTC.

The chain links TRBV30 to TRBJ2-5, with TRBD1 matching over 11 bases. The CDR3 runs 15 residues. V trimming: 0 bases; J trimming: 4 bases; junction bases outside the gene matches: 4. The germline V gene encodes CDR1 GTSNPN and CDR2 SVGIG (reference sequence). The CDR3 spells CAWSVRDRGSETQYF. As DNA, the CDR3 is TGTGCCTGGAGTGTCCGGGACAGGGGGTCAGAGACCCAGTACTTC.

The chain recombines TRBV19 with TRBJ2-5; 7 positions agree with TRBD1. This CDR3 comprises 12 residues. J lost 11 bases, V lost 5 bases, and 8 bases had no gene match. The germline gives CDR1 LNHDA, CDR2 SQIVND (reference sequence). CDR3 DNA sequence: TGTGCCAGTAGTCGTTCCCAGGGGGAGCAGTACTTC. Its protein is CASSRSQGEQYF.